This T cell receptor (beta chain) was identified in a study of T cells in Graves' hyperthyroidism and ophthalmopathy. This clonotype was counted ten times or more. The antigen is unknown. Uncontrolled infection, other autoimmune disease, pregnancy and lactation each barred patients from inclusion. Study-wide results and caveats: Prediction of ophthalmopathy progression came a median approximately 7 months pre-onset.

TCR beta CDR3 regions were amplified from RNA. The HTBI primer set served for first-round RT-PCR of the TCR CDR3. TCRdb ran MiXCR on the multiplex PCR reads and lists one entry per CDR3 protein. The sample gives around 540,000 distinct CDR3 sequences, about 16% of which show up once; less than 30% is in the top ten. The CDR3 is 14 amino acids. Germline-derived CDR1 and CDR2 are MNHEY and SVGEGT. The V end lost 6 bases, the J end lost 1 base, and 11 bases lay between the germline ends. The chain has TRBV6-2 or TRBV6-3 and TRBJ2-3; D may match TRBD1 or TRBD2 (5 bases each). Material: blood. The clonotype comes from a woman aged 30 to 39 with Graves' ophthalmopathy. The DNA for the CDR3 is TGTGCCAGCAGAGAGGGGCATCGCACAGATACGCAGTATTTT. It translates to CASREGHRTDTQYF.